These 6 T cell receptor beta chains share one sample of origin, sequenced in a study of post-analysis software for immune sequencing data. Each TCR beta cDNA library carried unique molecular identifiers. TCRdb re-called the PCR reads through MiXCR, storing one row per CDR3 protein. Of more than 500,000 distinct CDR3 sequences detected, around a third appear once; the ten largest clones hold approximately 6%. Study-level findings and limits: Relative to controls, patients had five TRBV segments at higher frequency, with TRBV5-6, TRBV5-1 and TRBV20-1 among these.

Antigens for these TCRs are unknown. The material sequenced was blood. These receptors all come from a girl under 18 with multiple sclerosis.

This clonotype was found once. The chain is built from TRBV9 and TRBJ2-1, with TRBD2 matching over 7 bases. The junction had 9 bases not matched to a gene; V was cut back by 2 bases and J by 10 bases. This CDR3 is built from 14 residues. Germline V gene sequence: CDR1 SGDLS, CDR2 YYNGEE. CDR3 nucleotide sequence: TGTGCCAGCAGCGTCTTTGGCGGGGACTACGAGCAGTTCTTC. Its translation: CASSVFGGDYEQFF.

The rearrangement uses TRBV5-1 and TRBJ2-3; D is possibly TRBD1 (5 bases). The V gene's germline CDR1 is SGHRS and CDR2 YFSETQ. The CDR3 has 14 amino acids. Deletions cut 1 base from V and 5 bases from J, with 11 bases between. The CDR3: CASSLTTARDTQYF. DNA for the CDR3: TGCGCCAGCAGCTTGACGACAGCCAGAGATACGCAGTATTTT. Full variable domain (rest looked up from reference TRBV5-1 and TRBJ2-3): KAGVTQTPRYLIKTRGQQVTLSCSPISGHRSVSWYQQTPGQGLQFLFEYFSETQRNKGNFPGRFSGRQFSNSRSEMNVSTLELGDSALYLCASSLTTARDTQYFGPGTRLTVL.

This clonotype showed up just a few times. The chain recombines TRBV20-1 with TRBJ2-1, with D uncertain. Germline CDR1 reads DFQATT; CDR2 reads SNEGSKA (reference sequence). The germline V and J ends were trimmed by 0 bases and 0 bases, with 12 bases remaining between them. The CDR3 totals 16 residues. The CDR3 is CSARDQRQSSYNEQFF. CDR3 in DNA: TGCAGTGCTAGAGATCAGCGCCAAAGCTCCTACAATGAGCAGTTCTTC.

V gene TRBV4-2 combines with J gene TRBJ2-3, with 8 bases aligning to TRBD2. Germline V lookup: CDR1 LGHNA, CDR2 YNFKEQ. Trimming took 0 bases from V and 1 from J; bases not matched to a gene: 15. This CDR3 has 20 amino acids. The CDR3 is CASSQDKADGTSGGTDTQYF. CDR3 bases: TGTGCCAGCAGCCAAGATAAGGCGGACGGGACTAGTGGTGGCACAGATACGCAGTATTTT.

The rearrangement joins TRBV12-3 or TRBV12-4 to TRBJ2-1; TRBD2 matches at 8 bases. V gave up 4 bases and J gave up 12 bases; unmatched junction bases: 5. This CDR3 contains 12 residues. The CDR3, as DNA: TGTGCCAGCAGTTCGTCCGGGGGGGGGCAGTTCTTC. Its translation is CASSSSGGGQFF.

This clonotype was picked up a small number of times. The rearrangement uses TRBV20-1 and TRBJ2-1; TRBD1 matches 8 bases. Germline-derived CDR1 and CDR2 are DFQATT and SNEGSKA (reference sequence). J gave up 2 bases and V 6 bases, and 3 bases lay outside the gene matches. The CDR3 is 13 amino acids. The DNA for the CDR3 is TGCAGTGCACTGGACAGGGCCTACAATGAGCAGTTCTTC. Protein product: CSALDRAYNEQFF.